This T cell receptor beta chain was captured in a study of blood T cells in healthy people across ages. Study-wide points: Diversity estimates drawn from one million T cells were deemed underestimates. Long-lived donors had more naive CD4+ cells and higher diversity than aged donors.

Regarding this clonotype: Antigen: not known.

The CDR3 has 16 amino acids. Germline loops: CDR1 MNHEY, CDR2 SVGAGI. The V end lost 0 bases, the J end lost 4 bases, and 13 bases lay between the germline ends. PBMCs were isolated at a quantity of at least 6 million per sample. Combining a sample-barcoded 5' primer with a J-beta primer mix, a second PCR ran for about 6 to 12 cycles. All cDNA molecules were each tagged by a template-switch adaptor with 12 random nucleotides. TCRdb re-called the 5' RACE reads with MiXCR, one entry per CDR3 protein. The sample shows 1.5 million or so distinct CDR3 sequences, approximately 43% of them seen only once. The sequence was collected from a woman aged 18-29 years in good health. The sequencing sample was made of blood. The chain has TRBV6-5 and TRBJ2-1; D remains unclear. CDR3 residues: CASSYSNSFGYNEQFF. For the CDR3, the DNA is TGTGCCAGCAGTTACTCGAATAGTTTTGGGTACAATGAGCAGTTCTTC.